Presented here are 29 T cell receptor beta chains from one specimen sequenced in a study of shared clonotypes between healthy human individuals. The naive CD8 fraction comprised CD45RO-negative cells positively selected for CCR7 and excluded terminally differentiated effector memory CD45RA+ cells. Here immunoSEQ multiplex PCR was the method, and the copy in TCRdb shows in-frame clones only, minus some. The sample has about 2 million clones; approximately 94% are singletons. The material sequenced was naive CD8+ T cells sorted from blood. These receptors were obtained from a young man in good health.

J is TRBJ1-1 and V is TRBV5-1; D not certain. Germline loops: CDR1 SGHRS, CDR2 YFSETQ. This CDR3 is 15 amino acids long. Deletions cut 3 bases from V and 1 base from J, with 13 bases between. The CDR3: CASSSHLGQNTEAFF. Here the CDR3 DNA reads TGCGCCAGCAGCTCGCATCTGGGCCAGAACACTGAAGCTTTCTTT.

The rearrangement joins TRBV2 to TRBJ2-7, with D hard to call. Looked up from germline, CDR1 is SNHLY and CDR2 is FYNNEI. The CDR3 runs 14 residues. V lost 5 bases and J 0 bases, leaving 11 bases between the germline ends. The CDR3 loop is CASSYGSTSYEQYF. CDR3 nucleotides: TGTGCCAGCAGTTACGGCAGTACCTCCTACGAGCAGTACTTC.

The CDR3 DNA reads TGTGCCAGCAGCTTAGTAGGGACTAACCCCGAGCAGTACTTC. It yields the protein CASSLVGTNPEQYF. The V and J genes are TRBV11-2 and TRBJ2-7; TRBD2 matches 7 bases. Trimming took 1 base from V and 6 from J; bases not matched to a gene: 6. Germline CDR1 SGHAT, CDR2 FQNNGV. The CDR3 runs 14 residues. The full variable domain, completed using reference TRBV11-2 and TRBJ2-7, is EAGVAQSPRYKIIEKRQSVAFWCNPISGHATLYWYQQILGQGPKLLIQFQNNGVVDDSQLPKDRFSAERLKGVDSTLKIQPAKLEDSAVYLCASSLVGTNPEQYFGPGTRLTVT.

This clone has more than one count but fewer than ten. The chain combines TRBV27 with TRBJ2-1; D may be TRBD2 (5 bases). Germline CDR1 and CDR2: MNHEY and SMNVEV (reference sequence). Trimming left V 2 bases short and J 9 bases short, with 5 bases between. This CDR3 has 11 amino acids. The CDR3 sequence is CASSLEGEQFF. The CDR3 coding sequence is TGTGCCAGCAGTTTAGAGGGTGAGCAGTTCTTC.

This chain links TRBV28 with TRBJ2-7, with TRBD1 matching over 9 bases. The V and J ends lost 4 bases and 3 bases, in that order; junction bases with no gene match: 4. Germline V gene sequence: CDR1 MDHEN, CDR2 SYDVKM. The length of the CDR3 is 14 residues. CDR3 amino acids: CASSWTGVIYEQYF. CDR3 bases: TGTGCCAGCAGTTGGACAGGGGTCATCTACGAGCAGTACTTC.

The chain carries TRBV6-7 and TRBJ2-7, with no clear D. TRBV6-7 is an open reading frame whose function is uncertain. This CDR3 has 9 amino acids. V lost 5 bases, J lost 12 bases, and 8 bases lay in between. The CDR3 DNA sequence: TGTGCCAGCAGTACCAACCGGTACTTC. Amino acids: CASSTNRYF.

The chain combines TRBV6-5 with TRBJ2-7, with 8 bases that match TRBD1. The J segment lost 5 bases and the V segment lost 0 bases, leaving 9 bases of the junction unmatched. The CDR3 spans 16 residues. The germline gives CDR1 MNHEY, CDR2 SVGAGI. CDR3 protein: CASSYSTGERNNEQYF. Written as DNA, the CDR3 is TGTGCCAGCAGTTACTCGACAGGGGAGAGGAACAACGAGCAGTACTTC.

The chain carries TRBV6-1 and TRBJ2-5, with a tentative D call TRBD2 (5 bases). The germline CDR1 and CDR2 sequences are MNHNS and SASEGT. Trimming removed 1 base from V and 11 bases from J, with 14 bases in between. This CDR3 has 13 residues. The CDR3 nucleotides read TGTGCCAGCAGTGAAGAGGTTAGAAGGGAGCAGTACTTC. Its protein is CASSEEVRREQYF.

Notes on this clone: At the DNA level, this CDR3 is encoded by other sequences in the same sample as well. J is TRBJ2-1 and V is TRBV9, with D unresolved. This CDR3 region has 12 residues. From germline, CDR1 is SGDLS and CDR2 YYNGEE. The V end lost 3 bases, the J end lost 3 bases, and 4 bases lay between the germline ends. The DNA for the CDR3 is TGTGCCAGCAGCGACGGCTACAATGAGCAGTTCTTC. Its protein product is CASSDGYNEQFF. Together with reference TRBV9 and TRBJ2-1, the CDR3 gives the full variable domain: DSGVTQTPKHLITATGQRVTLRCSPRSGDLSVYWYQQSLDQGLQFLIQYYNGEERAKGNILERFSAQQFPDLHSELNLSSLELGDSALYFCASSDGYNEQFFGPGTRLTVL.

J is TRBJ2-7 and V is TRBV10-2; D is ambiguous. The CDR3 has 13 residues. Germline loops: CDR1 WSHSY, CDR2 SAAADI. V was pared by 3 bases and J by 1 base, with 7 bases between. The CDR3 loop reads CASSDTLSYEQYF. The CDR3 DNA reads TGCGCCAGCAGTGACACACTATCCTACGAGCAGTACTTC.

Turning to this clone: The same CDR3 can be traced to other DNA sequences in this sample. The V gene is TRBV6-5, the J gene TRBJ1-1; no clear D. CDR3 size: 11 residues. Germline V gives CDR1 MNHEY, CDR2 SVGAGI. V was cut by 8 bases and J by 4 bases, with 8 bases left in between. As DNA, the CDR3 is TGTGCCAGCTCGGCCGGCACTGAAGCTTTCTTT. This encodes CASSAGTEAFF.

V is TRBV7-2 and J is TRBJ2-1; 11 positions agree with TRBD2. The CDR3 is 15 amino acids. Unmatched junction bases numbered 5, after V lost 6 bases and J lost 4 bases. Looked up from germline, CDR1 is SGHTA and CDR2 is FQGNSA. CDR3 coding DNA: TGTGCCAGCAGGCCGGGACTAGCGGTTTACAATGAGCAGTTCTTC. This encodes CASRPGLAVYNEQFF.

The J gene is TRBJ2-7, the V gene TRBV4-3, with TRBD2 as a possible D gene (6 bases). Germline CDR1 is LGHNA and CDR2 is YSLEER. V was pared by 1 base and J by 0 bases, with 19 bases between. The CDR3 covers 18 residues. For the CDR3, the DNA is TGCGCCAGCAGCCAAGTATTGAGCTGGGACTCCTTCTCCTACGAGCAGTACTTC. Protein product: CASSQVLSWDSFSYEQYF.

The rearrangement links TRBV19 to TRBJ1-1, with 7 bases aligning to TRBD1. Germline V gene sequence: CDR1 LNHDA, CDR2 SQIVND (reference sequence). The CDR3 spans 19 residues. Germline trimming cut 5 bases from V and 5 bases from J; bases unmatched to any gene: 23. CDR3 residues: CASSSPYRGPPTLPTEAFF. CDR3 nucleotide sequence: TGTGCCAGTAGTTCCCCCTACAGGGGCCCACCCACCCTTCCAACTGAAGCTTTCTTT.

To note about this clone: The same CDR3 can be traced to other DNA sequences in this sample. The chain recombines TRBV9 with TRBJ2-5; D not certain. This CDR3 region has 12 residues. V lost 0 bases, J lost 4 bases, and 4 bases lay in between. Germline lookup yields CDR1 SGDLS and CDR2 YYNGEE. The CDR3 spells CASSVGGETQYF. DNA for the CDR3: TGTGCCAGCAGCGTAGGAGGAGAGACCCAGTACTTC.

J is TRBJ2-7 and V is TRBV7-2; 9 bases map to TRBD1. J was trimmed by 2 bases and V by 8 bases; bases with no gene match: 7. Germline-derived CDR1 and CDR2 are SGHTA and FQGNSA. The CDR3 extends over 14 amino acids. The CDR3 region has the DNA TGTGCCAGCGAACAGGGGGCTGGGACCTACGAGCAGTACTTC. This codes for CASEQGAGTYEQYF.

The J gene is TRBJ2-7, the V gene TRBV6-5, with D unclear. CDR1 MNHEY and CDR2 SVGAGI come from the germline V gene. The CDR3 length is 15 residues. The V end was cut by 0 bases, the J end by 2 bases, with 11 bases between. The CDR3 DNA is TGTGCCAGCAGTTACTCTGTGGATCCCGCCTACGAGCAGTACTTC. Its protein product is CASSYSVDPAYEQYF.

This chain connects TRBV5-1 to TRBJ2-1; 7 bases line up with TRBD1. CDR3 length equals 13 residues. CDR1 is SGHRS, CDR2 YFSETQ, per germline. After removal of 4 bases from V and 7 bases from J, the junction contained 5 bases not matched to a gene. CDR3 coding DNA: TGCGCCAGCAGCGACACAGGGGCGAATGAGCAGTTCTTC. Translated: CASSDTGANEQFF.

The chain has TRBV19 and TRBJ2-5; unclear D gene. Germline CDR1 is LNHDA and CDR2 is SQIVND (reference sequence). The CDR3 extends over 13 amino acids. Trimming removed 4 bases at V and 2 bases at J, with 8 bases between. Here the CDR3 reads CASSRRPQETQYF. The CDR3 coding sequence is TGTGCCAGTAGTAGAAGACCTCAAGAGACCCAGTACTTC. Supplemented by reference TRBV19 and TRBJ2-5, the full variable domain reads DGGITQSPKYLFRKEGQNVTLSCEQNLNHDAMYWYRQDPGQGLRLIYYSQIVNDFQKGDIAEGYSVSREKKESFPLTVTSAQKNPTAFYLCASSRRPQETQYFGPGTRLLVL.

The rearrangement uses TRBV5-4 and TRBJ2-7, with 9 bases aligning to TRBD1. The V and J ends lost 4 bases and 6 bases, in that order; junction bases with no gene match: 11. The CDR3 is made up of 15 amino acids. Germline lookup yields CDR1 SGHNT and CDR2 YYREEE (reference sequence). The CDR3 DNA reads TGTGCCAGCAGCGCCGAGGGACAGGGACTTGGCGAGCAGTACTTC. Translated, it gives CASSAEGQGLGEQYF.

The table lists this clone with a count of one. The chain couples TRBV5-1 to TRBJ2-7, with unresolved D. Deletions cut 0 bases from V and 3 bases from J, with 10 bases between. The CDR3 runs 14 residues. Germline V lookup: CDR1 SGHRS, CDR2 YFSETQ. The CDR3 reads CASSLAPGHYEQYF. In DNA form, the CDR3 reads TGCGCCAGCAGCTTGGCGCCAGGCCACTACGAGCAGTACTTC.

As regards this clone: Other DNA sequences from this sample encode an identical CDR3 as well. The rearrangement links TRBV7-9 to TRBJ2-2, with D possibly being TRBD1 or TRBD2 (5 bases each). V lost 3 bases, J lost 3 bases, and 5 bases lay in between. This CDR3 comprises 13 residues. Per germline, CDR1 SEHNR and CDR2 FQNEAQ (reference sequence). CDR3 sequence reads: CASSLGDTGELFF. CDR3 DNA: TGTGCCAGCAGCTTGGGGGACACCGGGGAGCTGTTTTTT. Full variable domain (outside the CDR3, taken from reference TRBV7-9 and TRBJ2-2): DTGVSQNPRHKITKRGQNVTFRCDPISEHNRLYWYRQTLGQGPEFLTYFQNEAQLEKSRLLSDRFSAERPKGSFSTLEIQRTEQGDSAMYLCASSLGDTGELFFGEGSRLTVL.

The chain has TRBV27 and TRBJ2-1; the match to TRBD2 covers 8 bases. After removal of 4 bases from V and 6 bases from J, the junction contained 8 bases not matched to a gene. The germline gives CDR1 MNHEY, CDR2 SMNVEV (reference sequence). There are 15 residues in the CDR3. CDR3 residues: CASSYSGTSFNEQFF. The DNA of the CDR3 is TGTGCCAGCAGTTACTCCGGGACTAGTTTCAATGAGCAGTTCTTC.

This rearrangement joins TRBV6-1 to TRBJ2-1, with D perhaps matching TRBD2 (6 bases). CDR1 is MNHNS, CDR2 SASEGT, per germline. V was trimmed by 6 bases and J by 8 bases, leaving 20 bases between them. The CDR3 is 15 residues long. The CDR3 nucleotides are TGTGCCAGCAGCGCCTGGGACTTTCCCCAGGATGAGCAGTTCTTC. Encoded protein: CASSAWDFPQDEQFF.

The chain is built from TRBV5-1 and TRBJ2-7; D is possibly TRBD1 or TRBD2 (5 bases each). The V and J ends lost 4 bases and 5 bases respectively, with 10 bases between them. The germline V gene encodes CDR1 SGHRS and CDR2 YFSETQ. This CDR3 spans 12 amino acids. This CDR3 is CASSPGPHEQYF. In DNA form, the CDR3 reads TGCGCCAGCAGCCCGGGGCCGCACGAGCAGTACTTC.

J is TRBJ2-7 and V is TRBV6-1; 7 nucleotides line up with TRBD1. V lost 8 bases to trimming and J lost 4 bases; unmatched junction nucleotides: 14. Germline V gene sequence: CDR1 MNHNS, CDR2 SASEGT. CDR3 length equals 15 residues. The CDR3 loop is CASRPLAGTVYEQYF. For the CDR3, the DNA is TGTGCCAGCCGACCGCTCGCCGGGACAGTTTACGAGCAGTACTTC.

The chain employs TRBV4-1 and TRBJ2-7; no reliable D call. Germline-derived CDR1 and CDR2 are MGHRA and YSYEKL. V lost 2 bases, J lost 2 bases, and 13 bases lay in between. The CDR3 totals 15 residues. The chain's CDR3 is CASSQRLAAAYEQYF. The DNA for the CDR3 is TGCGCCAGCAGCCAAAGATTGGCGGCGGCCTACGAGCAGTACTTC.

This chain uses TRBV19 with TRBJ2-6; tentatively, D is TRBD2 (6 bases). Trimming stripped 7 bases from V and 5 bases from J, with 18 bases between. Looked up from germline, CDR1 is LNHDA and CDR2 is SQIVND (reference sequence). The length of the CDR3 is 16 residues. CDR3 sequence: CASTPEGAVWANVLTF. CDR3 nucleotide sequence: TGTGCCAGTACCCCGGAGGGAGCAGTATGGGCCAACGTCCTGACTTTC.

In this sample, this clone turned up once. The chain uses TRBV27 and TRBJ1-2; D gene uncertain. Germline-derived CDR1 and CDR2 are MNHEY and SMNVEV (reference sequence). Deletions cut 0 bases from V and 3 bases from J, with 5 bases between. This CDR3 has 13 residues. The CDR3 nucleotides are TGTGCCAGCAGTTTATCAGCTCACTATGGCTACACCTTC. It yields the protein CASSLSAHYGYTF.